The entry below gives a single T cell receptor beta chain sequence along with its context. Sequenced by immunoSEQ multiplex PCR; TCRdb stores in-frame clones only, minus some. The sample lists about 110,000 clones, 70% to 80% seen once, with 6% to 6.5% in the top ten. The source of the sample is a study of blood T cell repertoires in COVID-19. Overall study context: Sources were T cells, B-cell-depleted T cells, or PBMCs; the material itself was cDNA or gDNA.

It was during active infection that Seattle patients were enrolled and then longitudinally followed. This CDR3 spans 14 amino acids. Germline V lookup: CDR1 SQVTM, CDR2 ANQGSEA. V lost 4 bases and J lost 2, with 9 bases in between. The chain employs TRBV29-1 and TRBJ2-6; a possible D gene is TRBD1 (5 bases). The source of this sequence is a man older than 75 with COVID-19, enrolled during active disease. Sequencing was carried out using peripheral blood. CDR3 protein: CSVGQGTGANVLTF. In DNA, the CDR3 is TGCAGCGTTGGGCAGGGAACTGGGGCCAACGTCCTGACTTTC. Filled out from reference TRBV29-1 and TRBJ2-6, the complete variable domain reads SAVISQKPSRDICQRGTSLTIQCQVDSQVTMMFWYRQQPGQSLTLIATANQGSEATYESGFVIDKFPISRPNLTFSTLTVSNMSPEDSSIYLCSVGQGTGANVLTFGAGSRLTVL.